Below, one T cell receptor (beta chain) is given with its context. This clonotype has a handful of counts. Its antigen is currently not known. The input lacks base qualities; no much larger clone sits a single base away. The sample belongs to a study of T cells in Graves' hyperthyroidism and ophthalmopathy (dated by TCRdb to the late 2010s). For context, the study as a whole: Peripheral blood samples were taken at the time of initial diagnosis, prior to any treatment. TCR V-J signatures able to tell the groups apart were searched for in a discovery cohort of 100 patients, of whom roughly 42 had Graves' ophthalmopathy and about 55 had stable Graves' hyperthyroidism. An independent validation cohort of 18 to 20 hyperthyroidism patients and approximately 15 patients who later progressed to ophthalmopathy tested prospective prediction of ophthalmopathy. The approximately 95 discovery patients were divided at random into training and test sets in a 7:3 ratio. Thyroid tissue and blood T-cell repertoires from more than 5 Graves' hyperthyroidism patients were also compared in the study. After blood sampling, hyperthyroidism patients were treated with methimazole at a starting dose of 30 mg daily, and ophthalmopathy patients were treated with high-dose intravenous methylprednisolone. According to the paper, TCR Vbeta CDR3 sequencing was carried out on about 140 peripheral blood samples, which came from approximately 43 ophthalmopathy, around 75 hyperthyroidism and approximately 17 progressor patients. What the work shows at the level of the full study, not this receptor alone: In validation, the model predicted progression to ophthalmopathy a median of around six months before onset, with roughly 70% sensitivity and 72.22% specificity. Blood samples also contained most of the expanded thyroid clonotypes (frequency above 0.001), which suggests that blood repertoires may reflect thyroid immune responses. A model built on a 13 V-J signature distinguished ophthalmopathy from stable hyperthyroidism, reaching about 88% sensitivity and 81.08% specificity in cross-validation and 80%/75% in testing. Sample size was not statistically predetermined, and blinding of investigators to group allocation was not performed.

Hyperthyroidism patients were newly diagnosed, had a disease duration of under 2 months, and were aged 18 to 65 years. Patients with uncontrolled infections, other autoimmune diseases, pregnancy or lactation were excluded. Diagnoses were established on the basis of clinical symptoms, serum thyroxine and TRAb, thyroid ultrasound, and orbital computed tomography. Blood from progressor patients was drawn when they were first diagnosed with hyperthyroidism, before any ophthalmopathy symptoms appeared. PBMCs were isolated from 10 ml of fresh peripheral blood by Ficoll-Paque density gradient centrifugation. Patients classed as progressors first received a Graves' hyperthyroidism diagnosis and then went on to develop ophthalmopathy during follow-up. Total RNA was extracted with Trizol reagent, and quality was checked on an Agilent 2100 Bioanalyzer. TCR beta CDR3 regions were amplified from RNA transcripts. A first-round RT-PCR of the TCR CDR3 used the HTBI primer set with the Qiagen OneStep RT-PCR kit. Libraries were constructed in a second round of multiplex PCR, after which size selection and purification were carried out. Paired-end sequencing of the libraries was performed with 100 bp reads on an Illumina HiSeq2000. Concerning the study's data processing: SOAPnuke was used to process the raw data, removing reads that contained adapters or uncalled bases, had a mean Phred below 15, or lacked an exact match to the constant primer or identifier. High-quality paired reads were merged with COPE v1.2.5, and unique nucleotide sequences were defined as clonotypes. Clonotypes were aligned to IMGT TRBV, TRBD and TRBJ reference segments using MiTCR v1.1. Only V-J combinations with frequency above 0.0001, covering 98% to 99.2% of repertoires, were analysed. The TCS score was defined as the ratio of F50 (clonal expansion) to E x V (chaos), calculated using BLOSUM62-based TCRdist between CDR3 peptides within each V-J. Welch's t-statistics and random forest reduced approximately 520 V-J features to about 13, which were used in a naive Bayes classifier (R e1071). The public reads were reanalyzed by TCRdb: fastp trimming at Q25, MiXCR alignment, in-frame beta chains only. Every distinct CDR3 protein forms one entry, paired with its most common genes and DNA. V and J calls and clone size were set by TCRdb, not the authors. Within this sample are 730,000 or so distinct CDR3 sequences, with roughly 20% of them counted one time only. Together, the top ten hold over 15% of the sample.

Counted from cysteine to phenylalanine, this CDR3 has 15 amino acids. Just CDR3 DNA is preserved here, 45 bases in frame from base 1. V is shortened by 1 base, J by 1 base, and the region joining them spans 10 bases. CDR1 SEHNR and CDR2 FQNEAQ were looked up in the germline V gene (reference sequence). This receptor was identified in a woman aged 45 to 65 with Graves' hyperthyroidism that later progressed to Graves' ophthalmopathy. The V gene is TRBV7-9 and the J gene is TRBJ1-1, with a tentative D gene TRBD1 over 5 matching bases. The material sequenced was blood. The CDR3 reads as follows: CASSLERGGNTEAFF. The DNA sequence is TGTGCCAGCAGCTTAGAAAGGGGAGGGAACACTGAAGCTTTCTTT.